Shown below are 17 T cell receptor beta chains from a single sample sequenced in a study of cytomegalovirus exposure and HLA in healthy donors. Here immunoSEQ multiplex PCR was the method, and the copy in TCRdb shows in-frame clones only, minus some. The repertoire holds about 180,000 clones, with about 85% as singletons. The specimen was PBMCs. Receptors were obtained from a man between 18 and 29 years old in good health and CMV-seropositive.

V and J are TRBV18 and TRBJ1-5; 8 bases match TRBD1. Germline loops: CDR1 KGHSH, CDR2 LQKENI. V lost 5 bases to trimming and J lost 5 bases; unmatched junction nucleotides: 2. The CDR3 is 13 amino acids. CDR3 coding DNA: TGTGCCAGCTCAACGGGACAGGATCAGCCCCAGCATTTT. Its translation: CASSTGQDQPQHF.

The CDR3 nucleotides are TGTGCCAGCAGCTTAGCTGAGGACAGGGATTCACCCCTCCACTTT. This translates into CASSLAEDRDSPLHF. This chain joins TRBV11-2 and TRBJ1-6; 8 bases map to TRBD1. J gave up 8 bases and V 1 base, and 4 bases lay outside the gene matches. CDR3 length: 15 amino acids. Germline V lookup: CDR1 SGHAT, CDR2 FQNNGV.

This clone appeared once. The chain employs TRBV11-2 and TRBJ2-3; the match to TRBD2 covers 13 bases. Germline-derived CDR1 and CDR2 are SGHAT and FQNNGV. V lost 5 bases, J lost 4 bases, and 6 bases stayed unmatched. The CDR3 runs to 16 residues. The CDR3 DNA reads TGTGCCAGCAGCCCAAGGACTAGCGGGGGCCCAGATACGCAGTATTTT. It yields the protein CASSPRTSGGPDTQYF.

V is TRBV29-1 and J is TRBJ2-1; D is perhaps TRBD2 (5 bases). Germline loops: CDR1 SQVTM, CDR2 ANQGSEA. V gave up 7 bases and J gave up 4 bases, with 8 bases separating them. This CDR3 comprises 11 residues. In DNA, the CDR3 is TGCAGCGCTGGACTTTACAATGAGCAGTTCTTC. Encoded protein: CSAGLYNEQFF.

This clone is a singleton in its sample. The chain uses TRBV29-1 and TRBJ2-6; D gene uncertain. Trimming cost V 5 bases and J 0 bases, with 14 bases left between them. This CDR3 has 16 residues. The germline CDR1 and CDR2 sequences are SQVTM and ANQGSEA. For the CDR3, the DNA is TGCAGCGTTCCGGAGACGACCCACTCTGGGGCCAACGTCCTGACTTTC. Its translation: CSVPETTHSGANVLTF.

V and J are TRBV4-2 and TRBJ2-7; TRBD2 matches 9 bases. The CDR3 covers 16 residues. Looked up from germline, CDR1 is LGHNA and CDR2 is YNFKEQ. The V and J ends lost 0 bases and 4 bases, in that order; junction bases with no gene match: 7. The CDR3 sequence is CASSQDVLAGKYEQYF. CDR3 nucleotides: TGTGCCAGCAGCCAAGATGTCCTAGCGGGGAAGTACGAGCAGTACTTC.

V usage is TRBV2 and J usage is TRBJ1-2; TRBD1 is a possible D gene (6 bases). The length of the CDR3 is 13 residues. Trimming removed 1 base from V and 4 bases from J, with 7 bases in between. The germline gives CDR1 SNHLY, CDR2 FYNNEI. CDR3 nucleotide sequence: TGTGCCAGCAGTGAAGAGACAGGCTATGGCTACACCTTC. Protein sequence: CASSEETGYGYTF.

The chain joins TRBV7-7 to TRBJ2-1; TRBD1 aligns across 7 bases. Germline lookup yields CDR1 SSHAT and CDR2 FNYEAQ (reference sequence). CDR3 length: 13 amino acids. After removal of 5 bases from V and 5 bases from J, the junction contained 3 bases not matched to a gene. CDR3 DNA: TGTGCCAGCAGCACAGACAGGGACAATGAGCAGTTCTTC. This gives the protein CASSTDRDNEQFF.

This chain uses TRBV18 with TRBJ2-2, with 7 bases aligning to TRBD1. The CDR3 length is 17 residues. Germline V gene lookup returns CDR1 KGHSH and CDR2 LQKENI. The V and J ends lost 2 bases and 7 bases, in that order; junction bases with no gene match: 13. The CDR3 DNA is TGTGCCAGCTCACCAGAAACCGGGACAGCGATAAACGGGGAGCTGTTTTTT. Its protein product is CASSPETGTAINGELFF.

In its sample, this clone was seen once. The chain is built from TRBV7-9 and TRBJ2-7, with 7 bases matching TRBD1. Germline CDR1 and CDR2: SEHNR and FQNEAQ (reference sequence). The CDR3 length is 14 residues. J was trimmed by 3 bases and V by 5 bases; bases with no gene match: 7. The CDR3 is CASSPQGQFYEQYF. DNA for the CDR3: TGTGCCAGCAGCCCCCAGGGACAGTTCTACGAGCAGTACTTC.

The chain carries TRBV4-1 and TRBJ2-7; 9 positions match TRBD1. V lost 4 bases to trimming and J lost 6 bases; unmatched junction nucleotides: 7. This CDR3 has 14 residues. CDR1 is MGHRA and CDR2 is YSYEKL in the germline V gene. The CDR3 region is CASSPGTGKGEQYF. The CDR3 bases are TGCGCCAGCAGCCCCGGGACAGGGAAGGGCGAGCAGTACTTC.

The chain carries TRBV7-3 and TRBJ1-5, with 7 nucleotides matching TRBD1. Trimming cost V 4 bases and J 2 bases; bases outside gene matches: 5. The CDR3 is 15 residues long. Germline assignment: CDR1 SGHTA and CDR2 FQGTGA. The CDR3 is CASSSSGTGNQPQHF. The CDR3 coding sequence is TGTGCCAGCAGCTCCTCCGGGACAGGCAATCAGCCCCAGCATTTT.

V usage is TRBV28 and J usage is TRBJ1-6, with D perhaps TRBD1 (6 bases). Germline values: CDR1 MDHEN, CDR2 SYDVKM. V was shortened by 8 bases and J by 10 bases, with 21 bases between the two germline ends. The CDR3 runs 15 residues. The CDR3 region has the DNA TGTGCCAGCGCCGGGGACGGGGGGCGCGAATCACCCCTCCACTTT. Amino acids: CASAGDGGRESPLHF.

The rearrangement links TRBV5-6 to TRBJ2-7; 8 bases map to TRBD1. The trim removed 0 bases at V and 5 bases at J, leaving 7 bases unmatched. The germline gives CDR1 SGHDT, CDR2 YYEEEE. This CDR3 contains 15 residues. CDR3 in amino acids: CASSLGLGTGDEQYF. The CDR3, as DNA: TGTGCCAGCAGCTTGGGTCTTGGGACAGGAGACGAGCAGTACTTC.

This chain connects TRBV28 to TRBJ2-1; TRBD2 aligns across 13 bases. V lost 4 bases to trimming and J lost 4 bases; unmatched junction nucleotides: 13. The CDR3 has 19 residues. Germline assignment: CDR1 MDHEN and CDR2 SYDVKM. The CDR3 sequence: CASSSPSGLAGRAYNEQFF. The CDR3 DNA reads TGTGCCAGCAGTTCCCCCTCGGGACTAGCGGGAAGGGCGTACAATGAGCAGTTCTTC.

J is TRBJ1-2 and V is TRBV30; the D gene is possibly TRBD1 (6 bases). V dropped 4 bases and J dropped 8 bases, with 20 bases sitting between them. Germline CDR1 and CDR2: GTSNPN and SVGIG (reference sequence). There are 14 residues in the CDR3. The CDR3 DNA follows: TGTGCCTGGAATGAAGGGCAGGGGCGAATGGGCTACACCTTC. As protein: CAWNEGQGRMGYTF.

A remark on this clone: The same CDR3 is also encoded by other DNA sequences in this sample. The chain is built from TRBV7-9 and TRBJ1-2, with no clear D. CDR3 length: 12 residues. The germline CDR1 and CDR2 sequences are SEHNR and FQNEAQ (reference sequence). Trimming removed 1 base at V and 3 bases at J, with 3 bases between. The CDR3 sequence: CASSLGDYGYTF. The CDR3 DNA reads TGTGCCAGCAGCTTAGGAGACTATGGCTACACCTTC.